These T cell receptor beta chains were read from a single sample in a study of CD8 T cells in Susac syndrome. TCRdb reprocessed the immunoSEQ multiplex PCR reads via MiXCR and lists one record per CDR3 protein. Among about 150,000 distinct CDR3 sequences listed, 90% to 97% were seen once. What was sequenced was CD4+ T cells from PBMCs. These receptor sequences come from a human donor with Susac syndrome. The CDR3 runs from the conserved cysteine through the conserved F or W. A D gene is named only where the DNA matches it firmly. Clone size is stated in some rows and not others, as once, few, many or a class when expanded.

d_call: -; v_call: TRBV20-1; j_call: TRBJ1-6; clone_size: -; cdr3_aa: CSARENPGVHNSPLHF; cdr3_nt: TGCAGTGCTAGAGAAAATCCGGGAGTCCATAATTCACCCCTCCACTTT
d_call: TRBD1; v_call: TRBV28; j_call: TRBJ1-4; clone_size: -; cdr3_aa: CASNLGQGKLFF; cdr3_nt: TGTGCCAGCAACCTTGGACAGGGAAAACTGTTTTTT
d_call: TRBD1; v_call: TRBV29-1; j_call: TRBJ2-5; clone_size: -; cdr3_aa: CSVDRGRQETQYF; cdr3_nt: TGCAGCGTGGACAGGGGTCGTCAAGAGACCCAGTACTTC
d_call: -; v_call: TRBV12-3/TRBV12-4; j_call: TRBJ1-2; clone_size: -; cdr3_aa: CASKGGANYGYTF; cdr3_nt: TGTGCCAGCAAGGGGGGCGCTAACTATGGCTACACCTTC
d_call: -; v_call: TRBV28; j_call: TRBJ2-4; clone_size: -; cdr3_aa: CASSVAGGVNIQYF; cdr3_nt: TGTGCCAGCAGCGTAGCCGGAGGGGTAAACATTCAGTACTTC
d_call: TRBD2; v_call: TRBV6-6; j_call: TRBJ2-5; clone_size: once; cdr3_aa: CAAGVGETQYF; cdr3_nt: TGTGCCGCGGGGGTGGGGGAGACCCAGTACTTC
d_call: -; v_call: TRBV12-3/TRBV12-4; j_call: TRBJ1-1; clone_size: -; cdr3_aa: CASSQTDNTEAFF; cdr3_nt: TGTGCCAGCAGTCAGACAGATAACACTGAAGCTTTCTTT
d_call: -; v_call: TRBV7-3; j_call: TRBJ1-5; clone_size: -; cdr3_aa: CASSLKRQPQHF; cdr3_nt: TGTGCCAGCAGCTTAAAGAGGCAACCCCAGCATTTT
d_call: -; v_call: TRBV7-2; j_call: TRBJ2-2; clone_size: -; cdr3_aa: CASSSGWRTGELFF; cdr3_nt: TGTGCCAGCAGCTCAGGCTGGAGGACCGGGGAGCTGTTTTTT
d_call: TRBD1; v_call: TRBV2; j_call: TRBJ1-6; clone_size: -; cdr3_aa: CASRDSTGAPLHF; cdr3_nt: TGTGCCAGCAGGGACAGCACAGGGGCACCCCTCCACTTT
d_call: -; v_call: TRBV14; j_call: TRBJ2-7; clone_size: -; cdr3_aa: CASSQAPGSYEQYF; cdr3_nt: TGTGCCAGCAGCCAAGCCCCAGGATCTTACGAGCAGTACTTC
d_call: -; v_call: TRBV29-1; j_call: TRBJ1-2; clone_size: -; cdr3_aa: CSVRTTSYGYTF; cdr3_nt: TGCAGCGTCCGTACTACATCATATGGCTACACCTTC
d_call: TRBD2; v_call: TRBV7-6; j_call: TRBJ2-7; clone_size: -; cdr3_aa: CASSLGTSSYEQYF; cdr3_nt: TGTGCCAGCAGCTTAGGGACTAGCTCCTACGAGCAGTACTTC
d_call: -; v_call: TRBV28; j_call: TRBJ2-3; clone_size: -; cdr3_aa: CASRGGTTDTQYF; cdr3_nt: TGTGCCAGCAGGGGCGGTACCACAGATACGCAGTATTTT
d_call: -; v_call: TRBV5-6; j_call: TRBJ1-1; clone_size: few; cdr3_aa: CASSLARNTEAFF; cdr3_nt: TGTGCCAGCAGCTTGGCTAGGAACACTGAAGCTTTCTTT
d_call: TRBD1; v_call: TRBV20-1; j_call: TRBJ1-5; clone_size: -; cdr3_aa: CSAARQGLVYQPQHF; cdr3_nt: TGCAGTGCTGCCCGACAGGGGTTAGTCTATCAGCCCCAGCATTTT
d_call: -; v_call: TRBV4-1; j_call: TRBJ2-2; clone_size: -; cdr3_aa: CASSQAVFGRAGELFF; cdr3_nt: TGCGCCAGCAGCCAAGCTGTATTTGGGCGGGCCGGGGAGCTGTTTTTT
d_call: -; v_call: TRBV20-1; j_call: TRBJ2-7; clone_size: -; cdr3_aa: CSARWSDYEQYF; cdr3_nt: TGCAGTGCTAGATGGAGCGACTACGAGCAGTACTTC
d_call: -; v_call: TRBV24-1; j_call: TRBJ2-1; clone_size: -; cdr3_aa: CATSESRRISGEQFF; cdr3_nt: TGTGCCACCAGTGAGTCTAGAAGAATTTCTGGTGAGCAGTTCTTC
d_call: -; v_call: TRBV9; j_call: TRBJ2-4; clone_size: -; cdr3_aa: CASSVGYQNIQYF; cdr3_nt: TGTGCCAGCAGCGTAGGTTATCAAAACATTCAGTACTTC
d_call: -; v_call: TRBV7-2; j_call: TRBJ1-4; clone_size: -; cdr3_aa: CASIDNRNLATNEKLFF; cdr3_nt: TGTGCCAGCATCGATAACAGGAACTTGGCAACTAATGAAAAACTGTTTTTT
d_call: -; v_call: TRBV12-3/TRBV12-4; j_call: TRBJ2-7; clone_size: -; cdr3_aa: CASSLMGVEQYF; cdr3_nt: TGTGCCAGCAGTTTAATGGGCGTAGAGCAGTACTTC
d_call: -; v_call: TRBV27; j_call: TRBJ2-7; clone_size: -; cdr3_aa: CASSSTGPTGEQYF; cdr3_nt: TGTGCCAGCAGTTCAACGGGACCCACGGGGGAGCAGTACTTC
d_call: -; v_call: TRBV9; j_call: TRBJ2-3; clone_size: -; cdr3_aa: CASSVSPLGGKDTQYF; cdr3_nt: TGTGCCAGCAGCGTAAGCCCCCTAGGTGGTAAAGATACGCAGTATTTT
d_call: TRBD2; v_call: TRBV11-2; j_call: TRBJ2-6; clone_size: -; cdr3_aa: CASSRGGVGANVLTF; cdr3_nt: TGTGCCAGCAGCCGCGGGGGGGTTGGGGCCAACGTCCTGACTTTC
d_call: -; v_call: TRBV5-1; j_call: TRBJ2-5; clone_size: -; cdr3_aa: CASSLMGEETQYF; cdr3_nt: TGCGCCAGCAGCTTGATGGGGGAAGAGACCCAGTACTTC
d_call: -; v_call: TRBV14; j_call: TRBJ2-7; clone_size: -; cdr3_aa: CASSQEGLRGTSGYEQYF; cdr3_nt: TGTGCCAGCAGCCAAGAAGGCCTCAGGGGCACCAGCGGGTACGAGCAGTACTTC
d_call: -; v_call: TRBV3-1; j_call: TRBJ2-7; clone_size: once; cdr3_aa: CASSQVRTGGYEQYF; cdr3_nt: TGTGCCAGCAGCCAAGTACGTACTGGGGGGTACGAGCAGTACTTC
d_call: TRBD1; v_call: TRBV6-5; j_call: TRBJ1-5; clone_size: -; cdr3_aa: CASSLDREYQPQHF; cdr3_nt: TGTGCCAGCAGTCTCGACAGGGAGTATCAGCCCCAGCATTTT
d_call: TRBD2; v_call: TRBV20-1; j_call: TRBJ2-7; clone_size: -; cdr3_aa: CSARDPRTSGSPAEQYF; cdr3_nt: TGCAGTGCTAGAGATCCACGGACTAGCGGGAGTCCGGCCGAGCAGTACTTC
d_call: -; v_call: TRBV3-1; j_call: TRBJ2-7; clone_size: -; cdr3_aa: CASSQVEYEQYF; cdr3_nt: TGTGCCAGCAGCCAAGTGGAATACGAGCAGTACTTC
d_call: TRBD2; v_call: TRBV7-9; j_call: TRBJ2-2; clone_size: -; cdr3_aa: CASTTAGVKTGELFF; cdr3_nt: TGTGCCAGCACCACAGCGGGAGTTAAGACCGGGGAGCTGTTTTTT
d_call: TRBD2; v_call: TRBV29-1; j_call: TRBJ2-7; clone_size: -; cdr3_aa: CSAGTSGRTYEQYF; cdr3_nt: TGCAGCGCCGGGACTAGCGGGAGGACATACGAGCAGTACTTC
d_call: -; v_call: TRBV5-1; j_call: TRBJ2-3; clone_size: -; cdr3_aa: CASSLLRGIPASTDTQYF; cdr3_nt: TGCGCCAGCAGCCTTCTTCGCGGGATACCAGCTAGCACAGATACGCAGTATTTT
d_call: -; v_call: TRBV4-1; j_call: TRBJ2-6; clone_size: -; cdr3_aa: CASSQASGPGANVLTF; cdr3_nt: TGCGCCAGCAGCCAAGCGTCCGGGCCTGGGGCCAACGTCCTGACTTTC
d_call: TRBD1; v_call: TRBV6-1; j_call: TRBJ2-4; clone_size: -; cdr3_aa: CASRGTGLNIQYF; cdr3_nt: TGTGCCAGCAGGGGGACAGGGTTGAACATTCAGTACTTC
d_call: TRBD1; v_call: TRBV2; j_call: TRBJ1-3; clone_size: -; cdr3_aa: CARTGAGNTIYF; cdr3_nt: TGTGCCCGGACAGGGGCTGGAAACACCATATATTTT
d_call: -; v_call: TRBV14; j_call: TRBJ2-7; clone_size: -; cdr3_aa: CASSPRTLGEQYF; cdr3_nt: TGTGCCAGCAGCCCCCGGACCCTCGGCGAGCAGTACTTC
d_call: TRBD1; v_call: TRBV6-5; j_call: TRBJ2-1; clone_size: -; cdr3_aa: CASSHAGQGGNEQFF; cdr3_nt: TGTGCCAGCAGTCACGCCGGACAGGGTGGGAATGAGCAGTTCTTC